Following are 26 T cell receptor beta chains from one sample sequenced in a study of OX40 agonist ivuxolimab in advanced cancers. Repertoires were generated with immunoSEQ multiplex PCR, while TCRdb's copy carries only in-frame clones and drops some. Among tens of thousands of clones listed, 85% to 95% were seen once. Here the sequenced sample was CD4+ or CD8+ T cells sorted from blood, taken in a trial of the OX40 agonist ivuxolimab. Receptors originate from an adult with an advanced solid tumor such as melanoma, head and neck, liver or kidney cancer.

The V gene is TRBV28, the J gene TRBJ1-1; a possible D gene is TRBD1 (5 bases). The V and J ends lost 6 bases and 0 bases respectively, with 14 bases between them. The CDR3 covers 15 residues. Germline loops: CDR1 MDHEN, CDR2 SYDVKM. The chain's CDR3 is CASRGAGSLNTEAFF. The CDR3 coding sequence is TGTGCCAGCAGAGGGGCCGGCTCTTTGAACACTGAAGCTTTCTTT.

CDR3 nucleotides: TGTGCCACCAGTAGCGGGAGCACCGGGGAGCTGTTTTTT. Protein: CATSSGSTGELFF. This chain joins TRBV15 and TRBJ2-2, with 9 bases identical to TRBD2. V was pared by 6 bases and J by 4 bases, with 0 bases of the junction left unmatched. Germline CDR1 LNHNV, CDR2 YYDKDF (reference sequence). The CDR3 runs to 13 residues.

The chain combines TRBV7-8 with TRBJ1-5; 7 bases map to TRBD1. CDR3 length: 15 amino acids. Germline V gene lookup returns CDR1 SGHVS and CDR2 FQNEAQ. The V gene end was trimmed by 5 bases and the J gene end by 4 bases; junction bases not matched to a gene: 8. For the CDR3, the DNA is TGTGCCAGCAGCCGAACAGGGGTGGGAAATCAGCCCCAGCATTTT. Amino acid sequence: CASSRTGVGNQPQHF.

This chain links TRBV30 with TRBJ1-2; a weak D match, TRBD1 (5 bases). The CDR3 spans 12 residues. The V gene's germline CDR1 is GTSNPN and CDR2 SVGIG (reference sequence). The germline V and J ends were trimmed by 3 bases and 3 bases, with 8 bases remaining between them. Here the CDR3 reads CAWRGRDYGYTF. In DNA, the CDR3 is TGTGCCTGGAGAGGCAGGGACTATGGCTACACCTTC.

The chain has TRBV15 and TRBJ1-1, with a weak D call TRBD1 (5 bases). Germline V gene lookup returns CDR1 LNHNV and CDR2 YYDKDF (reference sequence). The V end lost 1 base, the J end lost 11 bases, and 14 bases lay between the germline ends. This CDR3 has 13 amino acids. DNA for the CDR3: TGTGCCACCAGCAGAGTCGGACAACCGCGCGCTTTCTTT. This codes for CATSRVGQPRAFF.

The J gene is TRBJ2-5, the V gene TRBV5-4; the D gene is possibly TRBD1 (5 bases). The CDR3 covers 13 residues. The ends were cut back, 5 bases at V and 4 bases at J, with 12 bases in the middle. Germline V CDR1 and CDR2: SGHNT, YYREEE (reference sequence). Written as DNA, the CDR3 is TGTGCCAGCAGGCCGGACACCAGAGAGACCCAGTACTTC. Its protein product is CASRPDTRETQYF.

The V gene is TRBV2, the J gene TRBJ1-2; weak D call: TRBD1 (6 bases). CDR1 is SNHLY and CDR2 is FYNNEI in the germline V gene. V lost 8 bases and J lost 4, with 14 bases in between. There are 13 residues in the CDR3. CDR3 DNA: TGTGCCAGCCTTAGGGACACCTCCTATGGCTACACCTTC. Translation: CASLRDTSYGYTF.

The chain employs TRBV15 and TRBJ1-2; 7 nucleotides line up with TRBD1. The V gene's germline CDR1 is LNHNV and CDR2 YYDKDF (reference sequence). The V segment lost 0 bases and the J segment 6 bases; nucleotides outside the gene matches: 13. The CDR3 totals 17 residues. CDR3 amino acids: CATSRDRGGGKVDGYTF. CDR3 nucleotides: TGTGCCACCAGCAGAGATCGTGGAGGGGGCAAGGTCGATGGCTACACCTTC.

The genes are TRBV6-5 and TRBJ1-1, with D perhaps TRBD1 (6 bases). V lost 3 bases to trimming and J lost 5 bases, with 10 bases between them. The CDR3 is 13 amino acids. CDR1 is MNHEY and CDR2 is SVGAGI in the germline V gene. The CDR3 protein is CASSYLRGTEAFF. CDR3 nucleotide sequence: TGTGCCAGCAGTTATTTGAGGGGGACTGAAGCTTTCTTT.

The V and J genes are TRBV19 and TRBJ1-2, with D hard to call. This CDR3 has 12 residues. Germline V gene data show CDR1 as LNHDA and CDR2 as SQIVND (reference sequence). The V gene lost 7 bases and the J gene lost 4 bases, with 10 bases spanning the gap. CDR3 sequence reads: CASTLGGYGYTF. DNA of the CDR3: TGTGCCAGTACCTTGGGAGGCTATGGCTACACCTTC.

J is TRBJ2-5 and V is TRBV9; D remains ambiguous. V lost 2 bases and J 4 bases, leaving 15 bases between the germline ends. Germline V gene sequence: CDR1 SGDLS, CDR2 YYNGEE. This CDR3 comprises 15 residues. CDR3 coding DNA: TGTGCCAGCAGCGTCAGCCCGAGCCCCTTAGAGACCCAGTACTTC. Protein sequence: CASSVSPSPLETQYF. Together with reference TRBV9 and TRBJ2-5, the CDR3 gives the full variable domain: DSGVTQTPKHLITATGQRVTLRCSPRSGDLSVYWYQQSLDQGLQFLIQYYNGEERAKGNILERFSAQQFPDLHSELNLSSLELGDSALYFCASSVSPSPLETQYFGPGTRLLVL.

The J gene is TRBJ2-7, the V gene TRBV29-1, with D uncertain. Germline CDR1 and CDR2: SQVTM and ANQGSEA. The CDR3 runs 15 residues. V was clipped by 6 bases and J by 0 bases, with 18 bases between them. The CDR3 bases are TGCAGCGTCCCAGCTCCCCAGAGTTTCTCCTACGAGCAGTACTTC. This sequence encodes CSVPAPQSFSYEQYF.

This clone appeared once. The CDR3 sequence: CASSLGPQADTIYF. For the CDR3, the DNA is TGCGCCAGCAGCCTAGGACCTCAAGCGGACACCATATATTTT. The J gene is TRBJ1-3, the V gene TRBV5-1, with D unresolved. Germline V lookup: CDR1 SGHRS, CDR2 YFSETQ. This CDR3 region has 14 residues. Deletions cut 4 bases from V and 8 bases from J, with 16 bases between.

The chain links TRBV7-2 to TRBJ2-7; TRBD2 matches 8 bases. This CDR3 is 16 amino acids long. V trimming: 0 bases; J trimming: 0 bases; junction bases outside the gene matches: 4. Germline assignment: CDR1 SGHTA and CDR2 FQGNSA. The CDR3 DNA reads TGTGCCAGCAGCTTAGCATTAGCGGGGAGCTCCTACGAGCAGTACTTC. Translating it yields CASSLALAGSSYEQYF. The full variable domain, in which reference TRBV7-2 and TRBJ2-7 provide the parts outside the CDR3, is GAGVSQSPSNKVTEKGKDVELRCDPISGHTALYWYRQSLGQGLEFLIYFQGNSAPDKSGLPSDRFSAERTGGSVSTLTIQRTQQEDSAVYLCASSLALAGSSYEQYFGPGTRLTVT.

V is TRBV11-2 and J is TRBJ2-3; tentatively, D is TRBD1 (6 bases). The CDR3 has 15 amino acids. The germline V and J ends were trimmed by 1 base and 6 bases, with 14 bases remaining between them. Germline values: CDR1 SGHAT, CDR2 FQNNGV. The CDR3 loop reads CASSLVYGGRDTQYF. Written as DNA, the CDR3 is TGTGCCAGCAGCTTAGTATATGGGGGCCGGGATACGCAGTATTTT.

The rearrangement joins TRBV7-2 to TRBJ1-4; D not certain. The CDR3 loop spans 13 amino acids. Trimming cost V 3 bases and J 6 bases, with 8 bases left between them. The germline V gene has CDR1 SGHTA and CDR2 FQGNSA. The CDR3 sequence is CASSFVRDEKLFF. DNA for the CDR3: TGTGCCAGCAGCTTCGTAAGGGATGAAAAACTGTTTTTT.

The genes are TRBV9 and TRBJ2-3; TRBD2 aligns across 11 bases. Germline V gene sequence: CDR1 SGDLS, CDR2 YYNGEE. J gave up 5 bases and V 3 bases, and 2 bases lay outside the gene matches. The CDR3 has 14 amino acids. The CDR3 region is CASSGGTSGDTQYF. In DNA form, the CDR3 reads TGTGCCAGCAGCGGTGGGACTAGCGGAGATACGCAGTATTTT.

The table lists this clone with a count of one. This chain uses TRBV5-1 with TRBJ2-3, with a weak D call TRBD1 (5 bases). The CDR3 covers 16 residues. Trimming shortened V by 1 base and J by 2 bases, and 14 bases separated the two germline ends. Per germline, CDR1 SGHRS and CDR2 YFSETQ. The CDR3, as DNA: TGCGCCAGCAGCTTGAGTCCCCCGACAGCCACAGATACGCAGTATTTT. Protein product: CASSLSPPTATDTQYF.

The V call is TRBV5-1, the J call TRBJ2-7; D perhaps matches TRBD2 (6 bases). Per the germline V gene, CDR1 is SGHRS and CDR2 is YFSETQ. The CDR3 extends over 15 amino acids. Trimming pared 0 bases from V and 3 bases from J, leaving 13 bases between. This CDR3 reads CASSLEAGIGYEQYF. The DNA of the CDR3 is TGCGCCAGCAGCTTGGAGGCGGGAATCGGCTACGAGCAGTACTTC. Full variable domain (missing parts from reference TRBV5-1 and TRBJ2-7): KAGVTQTPRYLIKTRGQQVTLSCSPISGHRSVSWYQQTPGQGLQFLFEYFSETQRNKGNFPGRFSGRQFSNSRSEMNVSTLELGDSALYLCASSLEAGIGYEQYFGPGTRLTVT.

This clone has a single count. CDR3 sequence reads: CASSPSLTRMNTEAFF. CDR3 DNA sequence: TGTGCCAGCTCACCGTCCCTTACCCGTATGAACACTGAAGCTTTCTTT. The J gene is TRBJ1-1, the V gene TRBV18; D call uncertain. Germline loops: CDR1 KGHSH, CDR2 LQKENI. V was trimmed by 3 bases and J by 0 bases, leaving 14 bases between them. The CDR3 runs to 16 residues.

CDR3 nucleotide sequence: TGCGCCAGCAGTGAGTCGACTTTCTCTCGTAACACTGAAGCTTTCTTT. Protein: CASSESTFSRNTEAFF. The chain employs TRBV10-1 and TRBJ1-1; D remains unclear. Trimming stripped 0 bases from V and 2 bases from J, with 13 bases between. CDR1 is WNHNN, CDR2 SYGVQD, per germline (reference sequence). This CDR3 contains 16 residues.

CDR3 nucleotides: TGTGCCAGTAGTATAGCCGAGCAAGCGGGGGCCTTCACAGATACGCAGTATTTT. It translates to CASSIAEQAGAFTDTQYF. The chain recombines TRBV19 with TRBJ2-3; 8 bases are shared with TRBD2. The CDR3 sequence is 18 residues long. J was trimmed by 2 bases and V by 1 base; bases with no gene match: 11. Germline V lookup: CDR1 LNHDA, CDR2 SQIVND (reference sequence). Using reference TRBV19 and TRBJ2-3 for the parts outside the CDR3, the full variable domain is DGGITQSPKYLFRKEGQNVTLSCEQNLNHDAMYWYRQDPGQGLRLIYYSQIVNDFQKGDIAEGYSVSREKKESFPLTVTSAQKNPTAFYLCASSIAEQAGAFTDTQYFGPGTRLTVL.

V gene TRBV6-1 combines with J gene TRBJ1-5, with D perhaps TRBD1 (5 bases). This CDR3 has 15 amino acids. V gave up 4 bases and J gave up 6 bases, with 16 bases separating them. Germline loops: CDR1 MNHNS, CDR2 SASEGT. The CDR3 spells CASSAVGVLGQPQHF. CDR3 sequence (DNA): TGTGCCAGCAGTGCGGTAGGGGTGCTAGGTCAGCCCCAGCATTTT.

This clone was seen only once. The rearrangement links TRBV19 to TRBJ1-1; perhaps TRBD1 as D (6 bases). CDR1 and CDR2 (germline): LNHDA, SQIVND (reference sequence). V was clipped by 7 bases and J by 1 base, with 13 bases between them. The CDR3 consists of 14 residues. The CDR3 nucleotides are TGTGCCAGTAAGGTCGGGGGCGGGAACACTGAAGCTTTCTTT. Amino acid sequence: CASKVGGGNTEAFF.

V and J are TRBV6-5 and TRBJ1-2; tentative D call: TRBD1 (5 bases). This CDR3 has 14 residues. Germline loops: CDR1 MNHEY, CDR2 SVGAGI. V was trimmed by 5 bases and J by 2 bases, leaving 12 bases between them. CDR3 nucleotide sequence: TGTGCCAGCAGTCCCGGGACGGCAAACTATGGCTACACCTTC. It encodes CASSPGTANYGYTF.

The chain couples TRBV6-5 to TRBJ1-5, with D perhaps matching TRBD1 (6 bases). The CDR3 extends over 15 amino acids. The germline V gene has CDR1 MNHEY and CDR2 SVGAGI. V was shortened by 4 bases and J by 4 bases, with 14 bases between the two germline ends. In DNA form, the CDR3 reads TGTGCCAGCAGTTTAGTAAAGGGGGTAAATCAGCCCCAGCATTTT. Translation gives CASSLVKGVNQPQHF.